This T cell receptor beta chain was sequenced during a study of blood T cell repertoires in COVID-19. This clone has just one count. The authors' processing: Estimation of nucleated cell counts was performed using reference gene primer amplification. The assay was immunoSEQ multiplex PCR, and TCRdb's table has in-frame clones only and misses some. V and J calls and clone size come straight from that table; D and trimming were deduced from the DNA. The profile shows a few hundred thousand clones, about 86% of them singletons. The CDR3 contains 16 residues. V gave up 3 bases and J gave up 1 base, with 13 bases separating them. Germline V lookup: CDR1 ENHRY, CDR2 SYGVKD. Living in 24 US areas, the participants were between roughly 18 and 90 years of age.

The sample taken for sequencing was PBMCs or T cells enriched from blood (not recorded which). The rearrangement joins TRBV10-3 to TRBJ1-3, with a weak D call TRBD1 (6 bases). This clonotype was sampled from a woman aged 45-60 years in a cohort exposed to, infected with or recovered from COVID-19 (not recorded which). For the CDR3, the DNA is TGTGCCATCAGTGAAGGACAGAAGATTTCTGGAAACACCATATATTTT. Protein sequence: CAISEGQKISGNTIYF.